This T cell receptor beta chain was observed in a study of OX40 agonist ivuxolimab in advanced cancers. Study details: Having had anti-PD-1, anti-PD-L1 or anti-CTLA-4 therapy before was allowed, and roughly 40% had some.

This CDR3 region has 13 residues. V lost 2 bases and J 5 bases, leaving 6 bases between the germline ends. The germline V gene has CDR1 MGHDK and CDR2 SYGVNS. Data came from immunoSEQ multiplex PCR; TCRdb stores just in-frame clones and leaves some out. The repertoire holds tens of thousands of clones, around 87% seen once, with more than 1.5% in the top ten. The rearrangement joins TRBV25-1 to TRBJ2-2; maybe TRBD2 (6 bases). This receptor was obtained from an adult with an advanced solid tumor such as melanoma, head and neck, liver or kidney cancer. The sequencing here drew on CD4+ or CD8+ T cells sorted from blood, taken in a trial of the OX40 agonist ivuxolimab. The CDR3 loop reads CASSEGGTGELFF. As DNA, the CDR3 is TGTGCCAGCAGTGAAGGAGGGACCGGGGAGCTGTTTTTT.